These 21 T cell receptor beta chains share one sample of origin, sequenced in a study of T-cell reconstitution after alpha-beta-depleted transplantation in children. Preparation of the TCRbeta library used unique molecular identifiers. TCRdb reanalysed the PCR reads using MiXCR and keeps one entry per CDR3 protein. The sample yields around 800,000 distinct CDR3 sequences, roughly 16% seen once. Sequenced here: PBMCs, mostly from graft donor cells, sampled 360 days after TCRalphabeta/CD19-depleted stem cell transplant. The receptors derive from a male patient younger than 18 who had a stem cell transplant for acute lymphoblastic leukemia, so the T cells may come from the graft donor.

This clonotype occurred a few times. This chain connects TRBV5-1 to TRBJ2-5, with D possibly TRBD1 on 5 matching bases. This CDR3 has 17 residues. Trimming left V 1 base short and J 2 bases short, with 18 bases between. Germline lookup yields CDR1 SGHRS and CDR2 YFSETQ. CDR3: CASSLSPARKGQETQYF. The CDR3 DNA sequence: TGCGCCAGCAGCTTGAGCCCCGCCAGGAAGGGGCAAGAGACCCAGTACTTC.

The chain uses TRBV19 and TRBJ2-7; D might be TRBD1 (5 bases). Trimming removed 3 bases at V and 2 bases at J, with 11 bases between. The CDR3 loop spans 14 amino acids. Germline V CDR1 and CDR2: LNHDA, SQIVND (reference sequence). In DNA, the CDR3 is TGTGCCAGTAGTATCCCAGACAGCCCCTACGAGCAGTACTTC. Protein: CASSIPDSPYEQYF. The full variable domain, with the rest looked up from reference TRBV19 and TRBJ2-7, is DGGITQSPKYLFRKEGQNVTLSCEQNLNHDAMYWYRQDPGQGLRLIYYSQIVNDFQKGDIAEGYSVSREKKESFPLTVTSAQKNPTAFYLCASSIPDSPYEQYFGPGTRLTVT.

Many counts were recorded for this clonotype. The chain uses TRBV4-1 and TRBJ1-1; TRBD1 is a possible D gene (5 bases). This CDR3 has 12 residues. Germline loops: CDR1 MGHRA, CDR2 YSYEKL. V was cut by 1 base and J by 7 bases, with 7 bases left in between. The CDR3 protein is CASSQGGLEAFF. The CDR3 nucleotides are TGCGCCAGCAGCCAAGGGGGCCTTGAAGCTTTCTTT.

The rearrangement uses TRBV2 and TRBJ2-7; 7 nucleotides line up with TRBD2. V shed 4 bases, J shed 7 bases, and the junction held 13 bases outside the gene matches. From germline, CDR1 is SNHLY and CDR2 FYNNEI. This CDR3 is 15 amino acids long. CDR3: CASSGIEKRRGEQYF. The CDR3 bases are TGTGCCAGCAGTGGTATAGAGAAGCGGCGGGGGGAGCAGTACTTC. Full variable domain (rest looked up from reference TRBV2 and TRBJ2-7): EPEVTQTPSHQVTQMGQEVILRCVPISNHLYFYWYRQILGQKVEFLVSFYNNEISEKSEIFDDQFSVERPDGSNFTLKIRSTKLEDSAMYFCASSGIEKRRGEQYFGPGTRLTVT.

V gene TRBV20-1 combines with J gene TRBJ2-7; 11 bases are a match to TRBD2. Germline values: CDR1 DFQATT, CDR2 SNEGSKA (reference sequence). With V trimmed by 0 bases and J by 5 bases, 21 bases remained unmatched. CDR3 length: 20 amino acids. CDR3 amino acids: CSARDRRNSGRAERVHEQYF. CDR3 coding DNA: TGCAGTGCTAGAGATAGGCGGAATAGCGGGAGGGCCGAGAGGGTCCACGAGCAGTACTTC.

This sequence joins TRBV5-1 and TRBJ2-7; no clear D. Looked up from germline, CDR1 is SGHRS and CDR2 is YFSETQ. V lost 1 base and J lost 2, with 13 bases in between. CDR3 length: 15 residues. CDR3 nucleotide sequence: TGCGCCAGCAGCTTGTTTTTGGGTTACACCTACGAGCAGTACTTC. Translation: CASSLFLGYTYEQYF. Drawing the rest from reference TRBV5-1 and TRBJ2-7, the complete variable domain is KAGVTQTPRYLIKTRGQQVTLSCSPISGHRSVSWYQQTPGQGLQFLFEYFSETQRNKGNFPGRFSGRQFSNSRSEMNVSTLELGDSALYLCASSLFLGYTYEQYFGPGTRLTVT.

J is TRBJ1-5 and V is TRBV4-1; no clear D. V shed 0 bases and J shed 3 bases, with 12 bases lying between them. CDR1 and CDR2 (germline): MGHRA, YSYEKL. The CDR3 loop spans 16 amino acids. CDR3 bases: TGCGCCAGCAGCCAAGATACGTTACAGATCAATCAGCCCCAGCATTTT. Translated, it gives CASSQDTLQINQPQHF.

As DNA, the CDR3 is TGTGCCAGCAGCTTATTAAGTCATGGGGTCAGCTCCTACAATGAGCAGTTCTTC. Its translation: CASSLLSHGVSSYNEQFF. V and J are TRBV11-1 and TRBJ2-1; no definite D call. The CDR3 covers 18 residues. Trimming stripped 2 bases from V and 0 bases from J, with 17 bases between. Germline assignment: CDR1 SGHAT and CDR2 FQDESV (reference sequence).

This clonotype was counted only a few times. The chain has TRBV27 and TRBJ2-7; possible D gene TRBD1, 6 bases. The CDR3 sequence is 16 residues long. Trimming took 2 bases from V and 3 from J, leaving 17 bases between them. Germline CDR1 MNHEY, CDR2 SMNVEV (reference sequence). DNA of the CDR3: TGTGCCAGCAGTTTACCCATCCTGGGGGCCGGCTACGAGCAGTACTTC. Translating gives CASSLPILGAGYEQYF.

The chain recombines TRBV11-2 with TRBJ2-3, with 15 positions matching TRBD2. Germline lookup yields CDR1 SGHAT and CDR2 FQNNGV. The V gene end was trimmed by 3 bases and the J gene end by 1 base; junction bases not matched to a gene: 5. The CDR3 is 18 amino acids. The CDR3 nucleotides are TGTGCCAGCAGCTTGTGGGGACTAGCGGGAGGTGGCACAGATACGCAGTATTTT. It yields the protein CASSLWGLAGGGTDTQYF.

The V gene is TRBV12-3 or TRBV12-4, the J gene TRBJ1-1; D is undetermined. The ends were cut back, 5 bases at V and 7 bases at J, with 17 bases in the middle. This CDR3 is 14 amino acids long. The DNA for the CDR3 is TGTGCCAGCAGTATACGTCCCAACTCGGGTGAAGCTTTCTTT. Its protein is CASSIRPNSGEAFF.

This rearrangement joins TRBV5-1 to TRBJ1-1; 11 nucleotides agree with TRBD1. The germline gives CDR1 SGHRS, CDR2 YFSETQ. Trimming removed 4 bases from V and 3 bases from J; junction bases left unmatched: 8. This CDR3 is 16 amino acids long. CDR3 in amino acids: CASSLRTGGADTEAFF. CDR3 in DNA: TGCGCCAGCAGCCTACGGACAGGGGGCGCAGACACTGAAGCTTTCTTT.

For the CDR3, the DNA is TGTGCCAGCACCGACAGGTCTAGCCAGCCCCAGCATTTT. It is translated as CASTDRSSQPQHF. The chain is built from TRBV6-6 and TRBJ1-5, with a weak D call TRBD1 (6 bases). This CDR3 spans 13 amino acids. Germline V gene sequence: CDR1 MNHNY, CDR2 SVGAGI (reference sequence). The V end lost 7 bases, the J end lost 7 bases, and 14 bases lay between the germline ends.

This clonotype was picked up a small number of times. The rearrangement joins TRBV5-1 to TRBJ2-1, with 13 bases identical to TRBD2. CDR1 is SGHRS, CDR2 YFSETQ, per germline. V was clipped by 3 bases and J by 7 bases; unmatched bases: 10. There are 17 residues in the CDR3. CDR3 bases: TGCGCCAGCAGCTGGACCCTACTAGCGGGAGGGCCTAATGAGCAGTTCTTC. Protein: CASSWTLLAGGPNEQFF.

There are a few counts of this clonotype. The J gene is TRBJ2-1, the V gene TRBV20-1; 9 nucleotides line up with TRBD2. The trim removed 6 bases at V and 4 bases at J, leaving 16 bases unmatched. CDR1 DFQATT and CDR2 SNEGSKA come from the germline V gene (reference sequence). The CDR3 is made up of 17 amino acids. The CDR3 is CSAHPPRSSGTYNEQFF. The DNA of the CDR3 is TGCAGTGCCCACCCTCCCAGGTCTAGCGGGACTTACAATGAGCAGTTCTTC.

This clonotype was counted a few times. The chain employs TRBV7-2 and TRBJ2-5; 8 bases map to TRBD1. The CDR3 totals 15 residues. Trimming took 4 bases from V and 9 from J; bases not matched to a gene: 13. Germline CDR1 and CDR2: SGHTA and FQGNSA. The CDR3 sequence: CASSSETGVPSAQYF. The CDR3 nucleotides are TGTGCCAGCAGCTCAGAGACAGGGGTACCCTCGGCCCAGTACTTC.

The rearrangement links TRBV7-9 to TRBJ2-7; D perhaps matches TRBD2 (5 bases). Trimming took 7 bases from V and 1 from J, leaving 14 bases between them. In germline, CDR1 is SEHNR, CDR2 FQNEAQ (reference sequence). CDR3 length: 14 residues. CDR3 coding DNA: TGTGCCAGCACCCCACCCAGCGGATCCTACGAGCAGTACTTC. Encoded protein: CASTPPSGSYEQYF.

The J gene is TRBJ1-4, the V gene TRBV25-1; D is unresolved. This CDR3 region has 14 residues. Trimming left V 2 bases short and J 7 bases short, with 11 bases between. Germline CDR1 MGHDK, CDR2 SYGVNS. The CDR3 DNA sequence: TGTGCCAGCAGTGAACACGGGCGAGGTGAAAAACTGTTTTTT. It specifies CASSEHGRGEKLFF.

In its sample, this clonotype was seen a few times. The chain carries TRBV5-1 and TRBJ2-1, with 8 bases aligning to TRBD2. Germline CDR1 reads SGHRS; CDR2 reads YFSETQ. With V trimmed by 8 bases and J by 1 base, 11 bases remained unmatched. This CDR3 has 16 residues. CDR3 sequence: CARDINTSGSYNEQFF. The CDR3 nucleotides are TGCGCCAGGGACATAAATACTAGCGGTTCCTACAATGAGCAGTTCTTC.

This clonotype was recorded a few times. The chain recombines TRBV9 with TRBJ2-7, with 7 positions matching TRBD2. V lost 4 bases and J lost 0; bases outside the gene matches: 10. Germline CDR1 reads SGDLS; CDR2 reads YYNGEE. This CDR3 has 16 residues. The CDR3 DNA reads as TGTGCCAGCAGCCCTCAGCTAGCGGCAACCTCCTACGAGCAGTACTTC. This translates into CASSPQLAATSYEQYF.

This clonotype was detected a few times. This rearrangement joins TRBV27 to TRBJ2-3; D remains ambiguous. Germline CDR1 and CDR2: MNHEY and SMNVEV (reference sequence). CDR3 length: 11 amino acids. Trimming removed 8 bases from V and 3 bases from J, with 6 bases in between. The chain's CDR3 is CASHYTDTQYF. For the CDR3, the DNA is TGTGCCAGCCACTATACAGATACGCAGTATTTT.